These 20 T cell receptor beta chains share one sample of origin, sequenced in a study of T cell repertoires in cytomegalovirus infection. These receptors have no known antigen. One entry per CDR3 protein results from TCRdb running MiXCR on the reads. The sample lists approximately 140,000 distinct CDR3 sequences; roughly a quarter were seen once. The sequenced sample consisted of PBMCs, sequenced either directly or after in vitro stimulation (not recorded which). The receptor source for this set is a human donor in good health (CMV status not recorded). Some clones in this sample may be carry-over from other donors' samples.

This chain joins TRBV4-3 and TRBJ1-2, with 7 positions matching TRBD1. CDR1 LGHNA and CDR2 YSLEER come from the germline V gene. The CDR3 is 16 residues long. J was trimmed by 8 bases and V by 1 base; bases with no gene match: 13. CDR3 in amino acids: CASSQGQGVRFGGYTF. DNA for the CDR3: TGCGCCAGCAGCCAAGGACAGGGCGTTCGTTTTGGCGGCTACACCTTC.

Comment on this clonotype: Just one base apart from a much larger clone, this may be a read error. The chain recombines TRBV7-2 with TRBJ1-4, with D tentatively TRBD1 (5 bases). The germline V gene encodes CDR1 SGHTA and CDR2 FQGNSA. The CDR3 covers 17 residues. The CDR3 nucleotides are TGTGCCAGCAGCTTAGGGCCACGTCTAGGGACTACGTCCGCACTGTCTTTT. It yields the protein CASSLGPRLGTTSALSF.

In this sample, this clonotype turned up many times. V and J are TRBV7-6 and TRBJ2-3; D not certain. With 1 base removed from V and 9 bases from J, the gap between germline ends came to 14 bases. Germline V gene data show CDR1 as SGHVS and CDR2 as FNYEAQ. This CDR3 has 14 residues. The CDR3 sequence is CASSLDGSVGTQYF. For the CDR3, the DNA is TGTGCCAGCAGCTTAGATGGGTCGGTAGGGACGCAGTATTTT.

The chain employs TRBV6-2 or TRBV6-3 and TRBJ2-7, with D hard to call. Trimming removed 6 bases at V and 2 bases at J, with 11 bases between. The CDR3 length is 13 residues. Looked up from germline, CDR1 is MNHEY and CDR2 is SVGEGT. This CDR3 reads CASRIRATYEQYF. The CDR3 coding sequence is TGTGCCAGCAGGATACGGGCGACCTACGAGCAGTACTTC.

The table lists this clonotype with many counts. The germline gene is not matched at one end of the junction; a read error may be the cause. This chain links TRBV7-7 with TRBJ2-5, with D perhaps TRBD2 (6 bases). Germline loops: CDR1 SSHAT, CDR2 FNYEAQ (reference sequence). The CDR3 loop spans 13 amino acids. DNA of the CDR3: TGTGCTAGCAGCTTAGATCGGGGGGAGACCCAGTACTTC. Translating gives CASSLDRGETQYF.

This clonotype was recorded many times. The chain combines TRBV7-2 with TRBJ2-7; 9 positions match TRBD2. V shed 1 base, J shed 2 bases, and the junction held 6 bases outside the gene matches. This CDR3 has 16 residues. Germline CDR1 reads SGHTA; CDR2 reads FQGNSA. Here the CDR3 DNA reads TGTGCCAGCAGCTTAGATCGCGGGAGGGCCGCCTACGAGCAGTACTTC. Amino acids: CASSLDRGRAAYEQYF.

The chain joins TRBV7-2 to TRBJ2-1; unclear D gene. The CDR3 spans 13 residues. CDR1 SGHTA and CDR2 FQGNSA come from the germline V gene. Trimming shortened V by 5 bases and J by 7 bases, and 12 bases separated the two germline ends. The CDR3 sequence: CASSLMDWNEQFF. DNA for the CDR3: TGTGCCAGCAGCCTCATGGATTGGAATGAGCAGTTCTTC.

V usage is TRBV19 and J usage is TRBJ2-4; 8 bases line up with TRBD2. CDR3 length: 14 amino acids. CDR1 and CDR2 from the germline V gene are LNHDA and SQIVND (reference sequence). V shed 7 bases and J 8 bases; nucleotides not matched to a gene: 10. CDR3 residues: CASNPRGARDIQYF. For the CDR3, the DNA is TGTGCCAGTAACCCGCGGGGGGCGCGAGACATTCAGTACTTC.

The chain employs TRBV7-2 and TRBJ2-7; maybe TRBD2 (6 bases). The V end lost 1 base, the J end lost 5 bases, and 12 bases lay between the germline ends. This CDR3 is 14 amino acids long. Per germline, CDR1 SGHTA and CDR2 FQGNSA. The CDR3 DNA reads TGTGCCAGCAGCTTAGTAGCTAGCGCGCACGAGCAGTACGTC. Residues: CASSLVASAHEQYV.

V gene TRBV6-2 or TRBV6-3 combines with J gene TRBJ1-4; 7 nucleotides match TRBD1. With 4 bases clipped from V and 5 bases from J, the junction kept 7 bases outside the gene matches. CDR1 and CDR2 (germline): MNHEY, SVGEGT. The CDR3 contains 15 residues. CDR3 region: CASSSSRGGNEKLFF. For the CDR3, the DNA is TGTGCCAGCAGTTCCTCCAGGGGGGGCAATGAAAAACTGTTTTTT.

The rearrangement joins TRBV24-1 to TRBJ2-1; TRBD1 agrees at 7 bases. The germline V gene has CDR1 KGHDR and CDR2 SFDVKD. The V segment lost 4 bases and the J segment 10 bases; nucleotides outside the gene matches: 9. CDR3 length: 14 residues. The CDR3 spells CATSDPGQPQEQFF. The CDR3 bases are TGTGCCACCAGTGACCCGGGACAGCCGCAGGAGCAGTTCTTC.

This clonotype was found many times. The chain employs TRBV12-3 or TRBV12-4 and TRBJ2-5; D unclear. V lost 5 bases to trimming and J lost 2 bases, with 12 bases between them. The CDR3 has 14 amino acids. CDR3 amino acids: CASSPPFLQETQYF. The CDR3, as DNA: TGTGCCAGCAGTCCTCCCTTTCTACAAGAGACCCAGTACTTC.

CDR3 DNA: TGCGCCAGCAGCTACCGGACTAGCGGGTCGGCAGATACGCAGTATTTT. The encoded protein is CASSYRTSGSADTQYF. The V and J genes are TRBV5-1 and TRBJ2-3; 11 bases map to TRBD2. The CDR3 is 16 amino acids. Looked up from germline, CDR1 is SGHRS and CDR2 is YFSETQ. J lost 4 bases, V lost 3 bases, and 7 bases had no gene match. Variable domain in full (rest from reference TRBV5-1 and TRBJ2-3): KAGVTQTPRYLIKTRGQQVTLSCSPISGHRSVSWYQQTPGQGLQFLFEYFSETQRNKGNFPGRFSGRQFSNSRSEMNVSTLELGDSALYLCASSYRTSGSADTQYFGPGTRLTVL.

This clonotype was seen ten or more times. The CDR3 DNA reads as TGTGCCAGCAGTTGGGACAGGACCTATGAAGCTTTCTTT. It yields the protein CASSWDRTYEAFF. The chain uses TRBV12-3 or TRBV12-4 and TRBJ1-1; TRBD1 agrees at 8 bases. The CDR3 spans 13 residues. V lost 4 bases, J lost 7 bases, and 5 bases stayed unmatched.

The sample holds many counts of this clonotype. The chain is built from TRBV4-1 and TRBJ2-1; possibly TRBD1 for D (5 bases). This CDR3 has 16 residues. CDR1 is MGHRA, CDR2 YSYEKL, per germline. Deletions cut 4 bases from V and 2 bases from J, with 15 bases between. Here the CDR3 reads CASSPHPRATYNEQFF. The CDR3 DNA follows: TGCGCCAGCAGCCCCCACCCCAGGGCCACCTACAATGAGCAGTTCTTC.

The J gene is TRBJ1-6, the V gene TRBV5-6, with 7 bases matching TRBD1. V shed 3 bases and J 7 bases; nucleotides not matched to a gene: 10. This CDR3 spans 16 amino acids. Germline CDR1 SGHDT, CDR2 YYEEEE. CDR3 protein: CASSSSGGNLNSPLHF. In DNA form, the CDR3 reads TGTGCCAGCAGCTCGTCAGGGGGAAACTTAAATTCACCCCTCCACTTT.

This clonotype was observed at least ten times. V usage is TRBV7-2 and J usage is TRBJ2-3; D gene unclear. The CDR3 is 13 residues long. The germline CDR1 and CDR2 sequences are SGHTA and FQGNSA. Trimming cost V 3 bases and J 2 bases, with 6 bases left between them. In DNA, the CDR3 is TGTGCCAGCAGCTTCTCCCCCACAGATACGCAGTATTTT. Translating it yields CASSFSPTDTQYF.

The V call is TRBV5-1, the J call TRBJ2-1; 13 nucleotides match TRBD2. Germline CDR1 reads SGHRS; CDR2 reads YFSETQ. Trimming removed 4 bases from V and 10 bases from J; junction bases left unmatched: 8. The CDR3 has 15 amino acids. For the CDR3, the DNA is TGCGCCAGCAGCCCAGGACTAGCGGGAGCTCGGGAGCAGTTCTTC. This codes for CASSPGLAGAREQFF.

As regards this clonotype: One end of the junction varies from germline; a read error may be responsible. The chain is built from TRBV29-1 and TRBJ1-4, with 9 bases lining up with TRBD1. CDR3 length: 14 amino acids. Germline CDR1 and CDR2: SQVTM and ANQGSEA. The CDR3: CSVKDRGYSEKLFF. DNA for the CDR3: TGCAGCGTTAAAGACAGGGGGTATAGTGAAAAACTGTTTTTT.

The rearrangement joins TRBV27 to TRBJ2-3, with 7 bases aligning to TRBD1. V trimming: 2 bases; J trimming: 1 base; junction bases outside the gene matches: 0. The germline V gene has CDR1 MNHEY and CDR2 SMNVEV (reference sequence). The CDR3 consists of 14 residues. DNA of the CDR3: TGTGCCAGCAGTTTAGGGACAGGCACAGATACGCAGTATTTT. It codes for CASSLGTGTDTQYF.